The 21 T cell receptor beta chains reported below all come from one sample, sequenced in a study of metastatic and nonmetastatic thyroid tumors. With MiXCR, TCRdb called clones anew from the PCR reads. The table includes around 89,000 clones, approximately 15% detected once. Nobody among the patients had been given any treatment before thyroid surgery. The source material was blood. All receptors come from a female donor with papillary thyroid cancer or a benign thyroid nodule (not recorded which). Some clones in this sample may be carry-over from other donors' samples.

This clone came up many times. The V gene is TRBV10-3, the J gene TRBJ1-4, with 10 nucleotides matching TRBD1. The CDR3 sequence is 14 residues long. Per the germline V gene, CDR1 is ENHRY and CDR2 is SYGVKD. Trimming removed 5 bases from V and 7 bases from J; junction bases left unmatched: 4. The CDR3 DNA reads TGTGCCATCAGTAGCGGACAGGGGGGTGAAAAACTGTTTTTT. Protein sequence: CAISSGQGGEKLFF.

This clone was counted at least ten times. The rearrangement links TRBV29-1 to TRBJ1-3, with D perhaps matching TRBD1 (5 bases). The V end lost 7 bases, the J end lost 9 bases, and 22 bases lay between the germline ends. Germline loops: CDR1 SQVTM, CDR2 ANQGSEA. CDR3 length: 14 amino acids. CDR3 loop: CSAGTAGGAGTIYF. The CDR3 DNA reads TGCAGCGCTGGGACTGCGGGAGGTGCTGGCACCATATATTTT. The full variable domain, completed using reference TRBV29-1 and TRBJ1-3, is SAVISQKPSRDICQRGTSLTIQCQVDSQVTMMFWYRQQPGQSLTLIATANQGSEATYESGFVIDKFPISRPNLTFSTLTVSNMSPEDSSIYLCSAGTAGGAGTIYFGEGSWLTVV.

This clone was picked up many times. The chain recombines TRBV11-1 with TRBJ1-6, with 8 bases identical to TRBD1. The CDR3 has 16 residues. CDR1 is SGHAT and CDR2 is FQDESV in the germline V gene (reference sequence). Trimming cost V 4 bases and J 4 bases; bases outside gene matches: 6. The CDR3 DNA sequence: TGTGCCAGCAGCTACCAGGACAGGGAATATAATTCACCCCTCCACTTT. It is translated as CASSYQDREYNSPLHF.

This clone was recorded at least ten times. Other DNA sequences of this sample code for an identical CDR3. The gene calls are TRBV10-1 and TRBJ1-4; possibly TRBD1 for D (5 bases). V was pared by 0 bases and J by 7 bases, with 12 bases between. The CDR3 is 15 amino acids. In germline, CDR1 is WNHNN, CDR2 SYGVQD (reference sequence). CDR3 amino acids: CASSESGTPGEKLFF. CDR3 nucleotides: TGCGCCAGCAGTGAGTCCGGGACGCCGGGTGAAAAACTGTTTTTT.

This clone was seen only a few times. The chain carries TRBV19 and TRBJ2-7, with D perhaps matching TRBD1 (5 bases). Between the trimmed V and J ends, which lost 5 bases and 5 bases, there was a span of 16 bases. Per the germline V gene, CDR1 is LNHDA and CDR2 is SQIVND (reference sequence). This CDR3 contains 14 residues. DNA for the CDR3: TGTGCCAGTAGTCCGAGGACACTATCGGACGAGCAGTACTTC. Protein sequence: CASSPRTLSDEQYF.

Comment on this clone: At one end the junction does not follow the germline gene, possibly because of a read error. This chain connects TRBV7-2 to TRBJ2-7; possibly TRBD1 or TRBD2 for D (5 bases each). Germline CDR1 is SGHTA and CDR2 is FQGNSA. This CDR3 has 14 residues. CDR3 in DNA: TGTGCCAGCGGCTACTCCGGGGCCTCCTACGATCAGTACTTC. This codes for CASGYSGASYDQYF.

Many counts were recorded for this clone. This chain uses TRBV20-1 with TRBJ2-3; D is undetermined. The V end was cut by 6 bases, the J end by 1 base, with 14 bases between. The CDR3 spans 14 residues. CDR1 and CDR2 (germline): DFQATT, SNEGSKA (reference sequence). CDR3 residues: CSADLEFGTDTQYF. CDR3 DNA sequence: TGCAGTGCAGATCTAGAGTTTGGCACAGATACGCAGTATTTT.

This clone was picked up many times. The J gene is TRBJ2-7, the V gene TRBV5-1, with no clear D. V shed 0 bases and J shed 5 bases, with 12 bases lying between them. The CDR3 is 14 amino acids. In germline, CDR1 is SGHRS, CDR2 YFSETQ. The CDR3 is CASSLAAAWDEQYF. The CDR3 DNA sequence: TGCGCCAGCAGCTTGGCGGCAGCATGGGACGAGCAGTACTTC.

A word on this clone: A much more abundant neighbour one base away suggests this may be a read error. The V and J genes are TRBV9 and TRBJ2-2; D might be TRBD1 (5 bases). Germline CDR1 SGDLS, CDR2 YYNGEE. V was trimmed by 4 bases and J by 5 bases, leaving 12 bases between them. The CDR3 extends over 14 amino acids. As DNA, the CDR3 is TGTGCCAGCAGCCAGGACCCAGGGACCGGGGAGCTGTTTTTT. It encodes CASSQDPGTGELFF. The variable domain in full, with the rest retrieved from reference TRBV9 and TRBJ2-2, is DSGVTQTPKHLITATGQRVTLRCSPRSGDLSVYWYQQSLDQGLQFLIQYYNGEERAKGNILERFSAQQFPDLHSELNLSSLELGDSALYFCASSQDPGTGELFFGEGSRLTVL.

There are a few counts of this clone. A junction boundary mismatches the germline segment, possibly from a read error. The chain recombines TRBV10-3 with TRBJ1-2, with 10 bases lining up with TRBD1. Germline V gene sequence: CDR1 ENHRY, CDR2 SYGVKD. This CDR3 has 16 residues. As DNA, the CDR3 is TGTGCCATCAGACCAATGGGACAGGGGAGCGTCTATAGCTACACCTTC. Encoded protein: CAIRPMGQGSVYSYTF.

The chain employs TRBV7-7 and TRBJ2-5; 8 nucleotides align to TRBD2. The CDR3 extends over 13 amino acids. Germline V gene lookup returns CDR1 SSHAT and CDR2 FNYEAQ (reference sequence). This CDR3 is CASGDQLLETQYF. The CDR3 DNA follows: TGTGCTAGCGGGGACCAGTTGCTAGAGACCCAGTACTTC. Full variable domain (missing parts from reference TRBV7-7 and TRBJ2-5): GAGVSQSPRYKVTKRGQDVTLRCDPISSHATLYWYQQALGQGPEFLTYFNYEAQPDKSGLPSDRFSAERPEGSISTLTIQRTEQRDSAMYRCASGDQLLETQYFGPGTRLLVL.

This clone was found many times. The V gene is TRBV30, the J gene TRBJ1-1, with D unclear. This CDR3 region has 13 residues. In germline, CDR1 is GTSNPN, CDR2 SVGIG (reference sequence). V lost 5 bases and J 4 bases, leaving 14 bases between the germline ends. CDR3 bases: TGTGCCTGGGATCGAGGGCCGGGCACTGAAGCTTTCTTT. It is translated as CAWDRGPGTEAFF. The entire variable domain, with the rest obtained from reference TRBV30 and TRBJ1-1, is as follows: SQTIHQWPATLVQPVGSPLSLECTVEGTSNPNLYWYRQAAGRGLQLLFYSVGIGQISSEVPQNLSASRPQDRQFILSSKKLLLSDSGFYLCAWDRGPGTEAFFGQGTRLTVV.

On this clone: This CDR3 is missing its conserved last phenylalanine or tryptophan, likely due to a read error. The rearrangement links TRBV28 to TRBJ1-2; D is unclear. The CDR3 is 12 residues long. Between the trimmed V and J ends, which lost 5 bases and 8 bases, there was a span of 12 bases. Germline V lookup: CDR1 MDHEN, CDR2 SYDVKM. The CDR3 DNA sequence: TGTGCCAGCAGTCAACAGAGTGGAGGCTACACCTTG. Amino acids: CASSQQSGGYTL.

This sequence joins TRBV6-9 and TRBJ1-4, with D perhaps matching TRBD1 (5 bases). This CDR3 comprises 13 residues. Germline-derived CDR1 and CDR2 are MNHGY and SVAAGI. With 3 bases removed from V and 17 bases from J, the gap between germline ends came to 19 bases. The CDR3 DNA reads as TGTGCCAGCAGTTACGGGGGGGAGGGAAAGCTTTTTTTT. Its protein is CASSYGGEGKLFF.

To note about this clone: A read error may be the cause here, since a much bigger clone is one base away. The sample contains more than one DNA sequence encoding this CDR3. The chain has TRBV25-1 and TRBJ1-2; D may be TRBD1 (5 bases). The V gene lost 3 bases and the J gene lost 8 bases, with 13 bases spanning the gap. There are 13 residues in the CDR3. CDR1 and CDR2 from the germline V gene are MGHDK and SYGVNS. CDR3 sequence reads: CASSDGPRGGYTF. The CDR3 region has the DNA TGTGCCAGCAGTGATGGGCCTAGGGGAGGCTACACCTTC.

This clone was detected ten times or more. The chain links TRBV12-3 or TRBV12-4 to TRBJ1-5, with D perhaps TRBD1 (6 bases). V was trimmed by 6 bases and J by 2 bases, leaving 11 bases between them. This CDR3 region has 14 residues. The CDR3 coding sequence is TGTGCCAGCAGGGGAGGGGGAGGCAATCAGCCCCAGCATTTT. Translating it yields CASRGGGGNQPQHF.

V gene TRBV5-4 combines with J gene TRBJ2-7; D gene ambiguous. The CDR3 contains 12 residues. Trimming pared 3 bases from V and 0 bases from J, leaving 4 bases between. From germline, CDR1 is SGHNT and CDR2 YYREEE (reference sequence). The CDR3 region has the DNA TGTGCCAGCAGCTACGACTCCTACGAGCAGTACTTC. This gives the protein CASSYDSYEQYF.

Concerning this clone itself: A clone one base away is much larger, so this may be a read error. The identical CDR3 is also encoded by other nucleotide sequences in the sample. J is TRBJ2-1 and V is TRBV10-1, with 7 bases that match TRBD2. The CDR3 has 15 amino acids. CDR1 and CDR2 from the germline V gene are WNHNN and SYGVQD (reference sequence). Trimming removed 6 bases from V and 8 bases from J; junction bases left unmatched: 13. The CDR3 DNA is TGCGCCAGCAGCCACGGGACTATAGAGGGACATGAGCAGTTCTTC. Amino acids: CASSHGTIEGHEQFF.

The sample holds a few counts of this clone. A single base separates this from a much larger clone, so it may be a read error. The rearrangement links TRBV6-2 or TRBV6-3 to TRBJ2-2; 9 nucleotides line up with TRBD2. The V segment lost 0 bases and the J segment 11 bases; nucleotides outside the gene matches: 10. This CDR3 comprises 16 residues. Germline V gene sequence: CDR1 MNHEY, CDR2 SVGEGT. CDR3 amino acids: CASSYSIAGAPFELFF. As DNA, the CDR3 is TGTGCCAGCAGTTACTCCATAGCGGGGGCACCCTTCGAGCTGTTTTTT.

This clone was observed many times. The gene calls are TRBV28 and TRBJ1-3; D gene ambiguous. Trimming shortened V by 2 bases and J by 0 bases, and 11 bases separated the two germline ends. The CDR3 sequence is 16 residues long. CDR1 is MDHEN and CDR2 is SYDVKM in the germline V gene. The CDR3 region has the DNA TGTGCCAGCAGTTTAGGGGTCGGAGACTCTGGAAACACCATATATTTT. Encoded protein: CASSLGVGDSGNTIYF.

This clone was recorded many times. The V gene is TRBV2, the J gene TRBJ2-1, with 11 bases aligning to TRBD2. The CDR3 is 15 amino acids. Trimming removed 4 bases from V and 4 bases from J; junction bases left unmatched: 3. The germline V gene encodes CDR1 SNHLY and CDR2 FYNNEI. Here the CDR3 DNA reads TGTGCCAGCAGTGGACTAGCGGGACTGTACAATGAGCAGTTCTTC. This codes for CASSGLAGLYNEQFF.